These T cell receptor beta chains were read from a single sample in a study of T cell changes during pregnancy in multiple sclerosis. Assay used: immunoSEQ multiplex PCR; TCRdb lists only in-frame clones, some missing. The table shows roughly 100,000 clones, with around 92% occurring only once. This specimen was peripheral blood, taken after pregnancy. Every receptor here comes from a female donor in good health, enrolled as a control in a pregnancy study. CDR3s include the opening cysteine and the closing phenylalanine or tryptophan. The order of the fields is J gene, clone size, D gene, V gene, CDR3 DNA, CDR3 protein. A D gene is named only where the DNA matches it firmly. Expanded clones are given a class, and other clones once, few, many or no size at all.

j_call: TRBJ1-2
clone_size: -
d_call: -
v_call: TRBV2
cdr3_nt: TGTGCCAGCAGCGGACGGGATCCCCTCGGAGGCTATGGCTACACCTTC
cdr3_aa: CASSGRDPLGGYGYTF

j_call: TRBJ1-5
clone_size: -
d_call: TRBD1
v_call: TRBV30
cdr3_nt: TGTGCCTGGGCAGGGGGTCCCAATCAGCCCCAGCATTTT
cdr3_aa: CAWAGGPNQPQHF

j_call: TRBJ1-1
clone_size: -
d_call: -
v_call: TRBV6-5
cdr3_nt: TGTGCCAGCAGGCAGCAGGACACCCAAGCTTTCTTT
cdr3_aa: CASRQQDTQAFF

j_call: TRBJ1-4
clone_size: -
d_call: -
v_call: TRBV12-5
cdr3_nt: TGTGCTAGTGGTTTGTCAGCTAATGAAAAACTGTTTTTT
cdr3_aa: CASGLSANEKLFF

j_call: TRBJ2-2
clone_size: -
d_call: TRBD1
v_call: TRBV7-3
cdr3_nt: TGTGCCAGCAGCCGAGACAGGGGGCTTGACACCGGGGAGCTGTTTTTT
cdr3_aa: CASSRDRGLDTGELFF

j_call: TRBJ1-1
clone_size: -
d_call: -
v_call: TRBV2
cdr3_nt: TGTGCCAGCAGTGCTCCGCGGGGGGGCGGTGAATTCCTGAACACTGAAGCTTTCTTT
cdr3_aa: CASSAPRGGGEFLNTEAFF

j_call: TRBJ1-1
clone_size: -
d_call: -
v_call: TRBV30
cdr3_nt: TGTGCCGGCCTGAGCGGCATGAACACTGAAGCTTTCTTT
cdr3_aa: CAGLSGMNTEAFF

j_call: TRBJ2-7
clone_size: -
d_call: TRBD2
v_call: TRBV5-5
cdr3_nt: TGTGCCAGCAGCTTGGGGGCACTAGCGGGGGTGGAGCAGTACTTC
cdr3_aa: CASSLGALAGVEQYF

j_call: TRBJ1-1
clone_size: -
d_call: TRBD1
v_call: TRBV29-1
cdr3_nt: TGCAGCGCCCGGGACAGGGTCGGTTTCTTT
cdr3_aa: CSARDRVGFF

j_call: TRBJ1-2
clone_size: -
d_call: -
v_call: TRBV27
cdr3_nt: TGTGCCAGCAGTTTGGAGGCAGGACCTAATAGGGGCTACACCTTC
cdr3_aa: CASSLEAGPNRGYTF

j_call: TRBJ1-2
clone_size: once
d_call: TRBD1
v_call: TRBV19
cdr3_nt: TGTGCCAGTAGTCTAATCACAGGGGCTAGAAATGGCTACACCTTC
cdr3_aa: CASSLITGARNGYTF

j_call: TRBJ1-5
clone_size: -
d_call: -
v_call: TRBV25-1
cdr3_nt: TGTGCCAGCAGTGAATCGGCCAGGGGAGGCAATCAGCCCCAGCATTTT
cdr3_aa: CASSESARGGNQPQHF

j_call: TRBJ1-4
clone_size: -
d_call: -
v_call: TRBV4-3
cdr3_nt: TGCGCCAGCAGCCAAGATAGGGGGATAAATGAAAAACTGTTTTTT
cdr3_aa: CASSQDRGINEKLFF

j_call: TRBJ2-7
clone_size: -
d_call: -
v_call: TRBV19
cdr3_nt: TGTGCCAGTAGTTGGGCCTACGAGCAGTACTTC
cdr3_aa: CASSWAYEQYF

j_call: TRBJ2-5
clone_size: -
d_call: -
v_call: TRBV9
cdr3_nt: TGTGCCAGCAGCGACTCAGGGACTGGGCAAGAGACCCAGTACTTC
cdr3_aa: CASSDSGTGQETQYF

j_call: TRBJ2-3
clone_size: -
d_call: -
v_call: TRBV7-9
cdr3_nt: TGTGCCAGCAGCTTATTAGTCCAACGCACAGATACGCAGTATTTT
cdr3_aa: CASSLLVQRTDTQYF

j_call: TRBJ1-2
clone_size: -
d_call: TRBD1
v_call: TRBV4-2
cdr3_nt: TGTGCCAGCAGCCAAGACAGGGGGTTAACCTATGGCTACACCTTC
cdr3_aa: CASSQDRGLTYGYTF

j_call: TRBJ2-7
clone_size: -
d_call: TRBD1
v_call: TRBV29-1
cdr3_nt: TGCAGCGTTGAAGGATTATTGGGGACAGGGCTATACGAGCAGTACTTC
cdr3_aa: CSVEGLLGTGLYEQYF

j_call: TRBJ1-6
clone_size: -
d_call: -
v_call: TRBV19
cdr3_nt: TGTGCCAGTAGAATGGGACTTTCGAGCTCCTATAATTCACCCCTCCACTTT
cdr3_aa: CASRMGLSSSYNSPLHF

j_call: TRBJ2-5
clone_size: -
d_call: -
v_call: TRBV27
cdr3_nt: TGTGCCAGCAGTACTGAACAGGGCTTACCTGGGGGGACCCAGTACTTC
cdr3_aa: CASSTEQGLPGGTQYF

j_call: TRBJ2-7
clone_size: -
d_call: -
v_call: TRBV6-4
cdr3_nt: TGTGCCAGCAGTTTGTCACATCAGGGGACGGACGAGCAGTACTTC
cdr3_aa: CASSLSHQGTDEQYF

j_call: TRBJ2-5
clone_size: -
d_call: -
v_call: TRBV5-1
cdr3_nt: TGCGCCAGCAGCGCTGCACTACGTCGGGAGACCCAGTACTTC
cdr3_aa: CASSAALRRETQYF

j_call: TRBJ1-2
clone_size: -
d_call: TRBD1
v_call: TRBV27
cdr3_nt: TGTGCCAGCAGCTACTCTCCGACAGGGAACTATGGCTACACCTTC
cdr3_aa: CASSYSPTGNYGYTF

j_call: TRBJ2-3
clone_size: -
d_call: -
v_call: TRBV5-6
cdr3_nt: TGTGCCAGCAGCAAGGCGGGGGCCGGCACAGATACGCAGTATTTT
cdr3_aa: CASSKAGAGTDTQYF

j_call: TRBJ2-2
clone_size: -
d_call: TRBD2
v_call: TRBV10-3
cdr3_nt: TGTGCCATCAGCCGAGTCGGGGGACTAGCGGGAAACACTAACACCGGGGAGCTGTTTTTT
cdr3_aa: CAISRVGGLAGNTNTGELFF

j_call: TRBJ2-7
clone_size: -
d_call: -
v_call: TRBV4-3
cdr3_nt: TGCGCCAGCAGCCAAGACCAGGACTACGAGCAGTACTTC
cdr3_aa: CASSQDQDYEQYF

j_call: TRBJ2-3
clone_size: -
d_call: -
v_call: TRBV4-1
cdr3_nt: TGCGCCAGCAGCCTATGGACAGGCACAGATACGCAGTATTTT
cdr3_aa: CASSLWTGTDTQYF

j_call: TRBJ1-6
clone_size: -
d_call: -
v_call: TRBV18
cdr3_nt: TGTGCCAGCTCACCGCTCGCAGTTATGGAGGAGAATTCACCCCTCCACTTT
cdr3_aa: CASSPLAVMEENSPLHF

j_call: TRBJ2-3
clone_size: -
d_call: TRBD2
v_call: TRBV6-1
cdr3_nt: TGTGCCAGCAGTGATCCCCCAGCGGGGGGTCTAAGGACCACAGATACGCAGTATTTT
cdr3_aa: CASSDPPAGGLRTTDTQYF

j_call: TRBJ2-7
clone_size: -
d_call: TRBD1
v_call: TRBV19
cdr3_nt: TGTGCCAGTAATTGGGGCAGGGGGTCCTACGAGCAGTACTTC
cdr3_aa: CASNWGRGSYEQYF

j_call: TRBJ1-2
clone_size: -
d_call: -
v_call: TRBV6-5
cdr3_nt: TGTGCCAGCAGTTCCACTGGCCAGGCGTATGGCTACACCTTC
cdr3_aa: CASSSTGQAYGYTF